A single sample is the source of the 9 T cell receptor beta chains below, sequenced in a study of tumor-infiltrating lymphocytes in localized non-small cell lung cancer. The protocol was immunoSEQ multiplex PCR, while the TCRdb copy is restricted to in-frame clones and leaves out a portion. The sample shows 5,200 or so clones, about 70% of them seen only once. The specimen sequenced was lung tumor tissue. The receptors were sampled from a human donor with non-small cell lung cancer.

This clone was observed a few times. The junction departs from germline at one end; a sequencing error may be responsible. The chain recombines TRBV7-7 with TRBJ2-5; 13 bases agree with TRBD2. CDR3 length equals 16 residues. CDR1 is SSHAT and CDR2 is FNYEAQ in the germline V gene (reference sequence). Written as DNA, the CDR3 is TGTGCTAGCAGCCCCCGGACTAGCGGGGGACGGGAGACCCAGTACTTC. This codes for CASSPRTSGGRETQYF.

This clone occurred a few times. The rearrangement joins TRBV7-8 to TRBJ1-6; no firm D call. Germline CDR1 reads SGHVS; CDR2 reads FQNEAQ. This CDR3 region has 12 residues. The V end was cut by 3 bases, the J end by 7 bases, with 4 bases between. CDR3 residues: CASSLGNSPLHF. The CDR3, as DNA: TGTGCCAGCAGCTTGGGGAATTCACCCCTCCACTTT.

The chain couples TRBV14 to TRBJ1-3, with 8 nucleotides matching TRBD1. Germline CDR1 and CDR2: SGHDN and FVKESK. CDR3 length: 16 residues. Germline trimming cut 5 bases from V and 0 bases from J; bases unmatched to any gene: 6. CDR3 sequence: CASSTQDRDSGNTIYF. CDR3 nucleotides: TGTGCCAGCAGCACCCAGGACAGGGACTCTGGAAACACCATATATTTT.

This clone was detected a few times. The J gene is TRBJ1-2, the V gene TRBV6-5, with a possible D match to TRBD1 (6 bases). Trimming removed 4 bases from V and 1 base from J, with 13 bases in between. This CDR3 spans 15 amino acids. Germline assignment: CDR1 MNHEY and CDR2 SVGAGI. This CDR3 reads CASSSTGPLNYGYTF. CDR3 nucleotide sequence: TGTGCCAGCAGTTCTACAGGGCCCCTTAACTATGGCTACACCTTC.

The V and J genes are TRBV7-3 and TRBJ2-1; D is uncertain. V gave up 2 bases and J gave up 0 bases, with 8 bases separating them. The CDR3 loop spans 15 amino acids. Germline V CDR1 and CDR2: SGHTA, FQGTGA. The CDR3 loop is CASSLVHGSYNEQFF. In DNA form, the CDR3 reads TGTGCCAGCAGCTTAGTCCACGGCTCCTACAATGAGCAGTTCTTC.

The V and J genes are TRBV6-5 and TRBJ1-1, with D uncertain. The CDR3 is made up of 12 amino acids. CDR1 is MNHEY and CDR2 is SVGAGI in the germline V gene. Deletions cut 2 bases from V and 5 bases from J, with 6 bases between. The CDR3 DNA reads as TGTGCCAGCAGTTACGGCGGAACTGAAGCTTTCTTT. This translates into CASSYGGTEAFF.

In its sample, this clone was seen once. The chain is built from TRBV7-9 and TRBJ2-2; 9 nucleotides align to TRBD2. The CDR3 spans 18 residues. Trimming at V came to 4 bases and at J to 4 bases, leaving 13 bases not matched to a gene. Per the germline V gene, CDR1 is SEHNR and CDR2 is FQNEAQ (reference sequence). CDR3: CASSSRGLAGAGTGELFF. The CDR3 DNA reads TGTGCCAGCAGCTCCCGTGGGTTAGCGGGAGCCGGCACCGGGGAGCTGTTTTTT. The whole variable domain, filled in from reference TRBV7-9 and TRBJ2-2, reads DTGVSQNPRHKITKRGQNVTFRCDPISEHNRLYWYRQTLGQGPEFLTYFQNEAQLEKSRLLSDRFSAERPKGSFSTLEIQRTEQGDSAMYLCASSSRGLAGAGTGELFFGEGSRLTVL.

The CDR3 DNA reads TGCAGCGTTGACTACGAGCAGTACGTC. This sequence encodes CSVDYEQYV. The rearrangement joins TRBV29-1 to TRBJ2-7; D gene ambiguous. Germline V gene lookup returns CDR1 SQVTM and CDR2 ANQGSEA. V dropped 3 bases and J dropped 3 bases, with 0 bases sitting between them. This CDR3 has 9 residues.

This clone was detected only a few times. CDR3 nucleotides: TGCAGCGTTGAGGTCCCGGCGGGTTCGGGCATTCAGTACTTC. Its protein is CSVEVPAGSGIQYF. This sequence joins TRBV29-1 and TRBJ2-4; D may be TRBD2 (5 bases). V dropped 3 bases and J dropped 9 bases, with 18 bases sitting between them. The CDR3 has 14 amino acids. The germline V gene encodes CDR1 SQVTM and CDR2 ANQGSEA.